This TCR beta chain was retrieved from a study of cytomegalovirus exposure and HLA in healthy donors. Turning to the study itself: Tens of millions of unique TCRs from HLA-typed donors were held in an early release of data. Findings of the study overall: Evidence from a later analysis indicated that most CMV-associated TCR beta chains looked HLA-restricted. As a later analysis showed, several of the most significant clusters appeared to be linked to common viral pathogens.

CDR1 SNHLY and CDR2 FYNNEI come from the germline V gene. The CDR3 spans 16 residues. V was cut by 6 bases and J by 5 bases, with 19 bases left in between. A multiplex PCR was run with 60 Vbeta primers and 13 Jbeta primers. Profiling relied on immunoSEQ multiplex PCR, and the TCRdb table lists in-frame clones only, not all of them. The data hold about 150,000 clones, with under 80% observed a single time. Details on this clone: Its antigen remains unidentified.

The sequence was collected from a woman aged 25-40 years in good health and CMV-seronegative. The material sequenced was PBMCs. This chain uses TRBV2 with TRBJ1-4; tentative D call: TRBD1 (5 bases). In nucleotides, the CDR3 is TGTGCCAGCAGGTATCCCCCCGGGGGACTGAATGAAAAACTGTTTTTT. This codes for CASRYPPGGLNEKLFF.